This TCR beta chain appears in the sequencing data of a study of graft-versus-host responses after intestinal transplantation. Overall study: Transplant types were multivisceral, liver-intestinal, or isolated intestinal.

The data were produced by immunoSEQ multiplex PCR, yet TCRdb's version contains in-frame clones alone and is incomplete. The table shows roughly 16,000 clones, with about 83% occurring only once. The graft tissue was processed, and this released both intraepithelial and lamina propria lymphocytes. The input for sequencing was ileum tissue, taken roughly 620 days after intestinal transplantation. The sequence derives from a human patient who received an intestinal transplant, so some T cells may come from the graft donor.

The CDR3 spells CASSSSGTANTEAFF. The CDR3 nucleotides are TGTGCCAGCAGCTCCTCCGGGACAGCAAACACTGAAGCTTTCTTT. J is TRBJ1-1 and V is TRBV9, with 7 bases lining up with TRBD1. This CDR3 has 15 amino acids. Trimming took 4 bases from V and 2 from J; bases not matched to a gene: 8. CDR1 and CDR2 from the germline V gene are SGDLS and YYNGEE.